These 13 T cell receptor beta chains came from one sample sequenced in a study of blood T cell repertoires in COVID-19 (dated by TCRdb to about 2020). The protocol used for the library was the immunoSEQ multiplex PCR assay. The table comes from immuneACCESS by way of TCRdb, which keeps in-frame sequences with V and J called. Part of the clones is missing from these tables; in studies checked, under half for an unresolved V gene and the rest for unknown reasons. In this sample the table shows about 91,000 clones, around 88% of which occur a single time. The top ten clonotypes cover roughly 8.1% of the sample. The sequencing input was peripheral blood. These receptors were obtained from a woman aged 70-85 years with acute or convalescent COVID-19.

The chain combines TRBV4-1 with TRBJ1-5; 10 nucleotides match TRBD1. Per germline, CDR1 MGHRA and CDR2 YSYEKL. Losses at the gene ends were 0 bases for V and 7 bases for J; bases not matched to a gene: 3. This CDR3 is built from 15 residues. This CDR3 is CASSQDDRGRQPQHF. The CDR3 region has the DNA TGCGCCAGCAGCCAAGATGACAGGGGGCGGCAGCCCCAGCATTTT.

The V and J genes are TRBV7-8 and TRBJ2-5; TRBD2 matches at 9 bases. Trimming removed 1 base from V and 2 bases from J; junction bases left unmatched: 5. Germline CDR1 is SGHVS and CDR2 is FQNEAQ. CDR3 length equals 16 residues. The CDR3 DNA follows: TGTGCCAGCAGCTTAGGGGCTAGCGGGGATCAAGAGACCCAGTACTTC. Amino acid sequence: CASSLGASGDQETQYF.

The chain uses TRBV12-3 or TRBV12-4 and TRBJ1-1; D is unclear. This CDR3 region has 13 residues. V was pared by 3 bases and J by 2 bases, with 7 bases between. The CDR3 region has the DNA TGTGCCAGCAGTTTTGGAGATAACACTGAAGCTTTCTTT. This translates into CASSFGDNTEAFF.

The chain is built from TRBV7-6 and TRBJ1-4; 7 positions match TRBD1. The CDR3 has 13 amino acids. V gave up 5 bases and J gave up 5 bases; unmatched junction bases: 2. Germline CDR1 reads SGHVS; CDR2 reads FNYEAQ. In DNA, the CDR3 is TGTGCCAGCAGCCGGGGACAGAATGAAAAACTGTTTTTT. This sequence encodes CASSRGQNEKLFF.

The rearrangement uses TRBV7-9 and TRBJ1-1; possible D gene TRBD1, 5 bases. The CDR3 spans 14 residues. V was shortened by 5 bases and J by 1 base, with 11 bases between the two germline ends. Per the germline V gene, CDR1 is SEHNR and CDR2 is FQNEAQ (reference sequence). The CDR3, as DNA: TGTGCCAGCAGCCCGACAGAGCAGAACACTGAAGCTTTCTTT. It specifies CASSPTEQNTEAFF.

This rearrangement joins TRBV27 to TRBJ1-5; 8 positions agree with TRBD1. Germline CDR1 reads MNHEY; CDR2 reads SMNVEV (reference sequence). The CDR3 covers 14 residues. With 5 bases clipped from V and 2 bases from J, the junction kept 2 bases outside the gene matches. The CDR3 reads CASSGGQGNQPQHF. The CDR3 DNA reads TGTGCCAGCAGTGGGGGACAGGGCAATCAGCCCCAGCATTTT.

This chain uses TRBV6-5 with TRBJ1-6, with D perhaps TRBD1 (5 bases). V lost 0 bases, J lost 7 bases, and 13 bases lay in between. The length of the CDR3 is 16 residues. Germline V lookup: CDR1 MNHEY, CDR2 SVGAGI. CDR3: CASSYSKGSPNSPLHF. Here the CDR3 DNA reads TGTGCCAGCAGTTACTCGAAGGGGTCGCCGAATTCACCCCTCCACTTT.

The chain has TRBV3-1 (or the pseudogene TRBV3-2) and TRBJ2-7; tentatively, D is TRBD2 (5 bases). This CDR3 region has 15 residues. The V gene's germline CDR1 is LGHDT and CDR2 YNNKEL (reference sequence). Deletions cut 0 bases from V and 3 bases from J, with 12 bases between. The CDR3 DNA is TGTGCCAGCAGCCAAGATGGAAAAGGAGGCTACGAGCAGTACTTC. This encodes CASSQDGKGGYEQYF.

This chain links TRBV7-6 with TRBJ1-1; 7 nucleotides match TRBD1. The V and J ends lost 3 bases and 6 bases, in that order; junction bases with no gene match: 4. CDR3 length: 13 amino acids. Per germline, CDR1 SGHVS and CDR2 FNYEAQ. CDR3 sequence (DNA): TGTGCCAGCAGCTTCGGACAGGCTGCTGAAGCTTTCTTT. Translation gives CASSFGQAAEAFF.

The V gene is TRBV29-1, the J gene TRBJ1-1, with no clear D. This CDR3 has 11 residues. Trimming removed 5 bases from V and 1 base from J, with 5 bases in between. Germline loops: CDR1 SQVTM, CDR2 ANQGSEA. CDR3 in DNA: TGCAGCGTTCAGCGGAACACTGAAGCTTTCTTT. Translated: CSVQRNTEAFF.

The chain carries TRBV7-9 and TRBJ2-5; D is perhaps TRBD2 (7 bases). The V end was cut by 5 bases, the J end by 7 bases, with 20 bases between. CDR3 size: 15 residues. The germline CDR1 and CDR2 sequences are SEHNR and FQNEAQ (reference sequence). CDR3 sequence (DNA): TGTGCCAGCAGCCCATCACGCGGGGGCTCCGGGACCCAGTACTTC. The encoded protein is CASSPSRGGSGTQYF. The full variable domain, in which reference TRBV7-9 and TRBJ2-5 provide the parts outside the CDR3, is DTGVSQNPRHKITKRGQNVTFRCDPISEHNRLYWYRQTLGQGPEFLTYFQNEAQLEKSRLLSDRFSAERPKGSFSTLEIQRTEQGDSAMYLCASSPSRGGSGTQYFGPGTRLLVL.

The gene calls are TRBV3-1 (or the pseudogene TRBV3-2) and TRBJ2-2, with unresolved D. The V end was cut by 0 bases, the J end by 4 bases, with 15 bases between. The length of the CDR3 is 17 residues. Germline V gene sequence: CDR1 LGHDT, CDR2 YNNKEL (reference sequence). Written as DNA, the CDR3 is TGTGCCAGCAGCCAAGAGTCGCTAGGTTTGTCCACCGGGGAGCTGTTTTTT. Translating it yields CASSQESLGLSTGELFF.

The gene calls are TRBV5-4 and TRBJ2-1, with 7 bases that match TRBD1. The CDR3 runs to 14 residues. V lost 4 bases and J lost 6; bases outside the gene matches: 7. The V gene's germline CDR1 is SGHNT and CDR2 YYREEE (reference sequence). CDR3 region: CASSTGTESNEQFF. The CDR3 DNA reads as TGTGCCAGCAGCACTGGGACAGAATCCAATGAGCAGTTCTTC.